This T cell receptor (beta chain) was captured by sequencing in a study of regulatory T cells in long-lasting Graves disease. Findings of the study overall: TCR diversity was lower in persistent Graves' patients than in newly diagnosed ones.

This clonotype was recorded many times. Its antigen is not identified. Arm-PCR with iRepertoire HTBI primers amplified the CDR3 regions for these TCR beta libraries. TCRdb used MiXCR to reprocess the multiplex PCR reads, holding one entry per CDR3 protein. The repertoire holds 400,000 to 500,000 distinct CDR3 sequences, with 14% as singletons. Sample time point: newly diagnosed GD, antithyroid drugs for less than 3 months. PBMC RNA served as the TCR library source. The same sample was also used in a study of T cells in Graves' hyperthyroidism and ophthalmopathy. That paper states: A set of HTBI primers served as the primers for a first-round RT-PCR of the TCR CDR3.

This receptor was identified in a woman aged 45 to 65 with Graves disease. The input for sequencing was peripheral blood mononuclear cells (PBMCs), taken at new diagnosis, from a patient treated with antithyroid drugs.

CDR3: CASSSGLAGGFNTQYF. The CDR3 DNA follows: TGTGCCAGCAGCTCCGGACTAGCGGGAGGGTTTAATACGCAGTATTTT. The J gene is TRBJ2-3, the V gene TRBV7-3; 15 bases are shared with TRBD2. Germline V gene sequence: CDR1 SGHTA, CDR2 FQGTGA. This CDR3 spans 16 amino acids. V lost 4 bases and J lost 7; bases outside the gene matches: 6.